This T cell receptor beta chain was captured by sequencing in a study of cytomegalovirus exposure and HLA in healthy donors (dated by TCRdb to about 2017). About the full investigation: In an earlier analysis of 550 to 750 of the donors, 276 Gb of sequence data and 90 million to 120 million unique TCR beta sequences from about 179 million T cells were reported. An early release covering over 500 HLA-typed donors comprised approximately 300 gigabases of sequencing data and tens of millions of unique TCR sequences. Among the roughly 400 genotyped donors, 75% to 90% belonged to the genetic ancestry cluster associated with self-reported Caucasian donors. The study aimed to test whether signatures of past pathogen exposure could be identified by cataloging public T cell receptors. The study profiled the T cell repertoires of more than 500 subjects by immunosequencing and related them to cytomegalovirus serostatus. Besides the first cohort of roughly 640 subjects, a separate validation cohort made up of roughly 130 different subjects was used. High-throughput TCR immunosequencing, statistical association of individual TCRs with disease status, and machine learning were combined to predict cytomegalovirus infection status. A later analysis re-analyzed previously published TCR beta repertoires from roughly 630 donors and added high-resolution HLA genotyping to study TCR occurrence patterns. Rather than using new phenotypic data, the later analysis identified candidate immune exposures from TCR beta sequences and from how often those sequences occurred across donors. In an earlier analysis of roughly 580 of the donors, high-throughput TCR beta sequencing was used to judge whether each TCR beta V gene segment behaved as functional or pseudogenic. Alongside the repertoire data, information on donor age, sex, ethnicity and CMV serostatus was compiled. In a later genetic analysis, genome-wide SNP genotypes for about three fifths of the roughly 670 donors were used, and that subset was treated as a discovery cohort. All discovery cohort repertoires had been generated on a single sequencing platform. Both class I and class II loci were covered by HLA typing, at four-digit resolution. Typing coverage varied by locus: roughly 629-640 donors for A, B, C, DRB1 and DQB1; more than 500 for DQA1; about 600 for DPA1; 450 to 480 for DPB1. Several DR-DQ haplotypes were handled as single units for association and clustering, since linkage in the cohort was strong. Across under 500 genotyped donors of the cohort, an average of about 200,000 unique TCR beta nucleotide sequences per donor were sequenced, and approximately 19% of those sequences were non-productive. On the study overall, not on this receptor specifically: The authors suggested that the approach could potentially be extended to other disease states and immunological phenotypes. Because counts were too low, seventeen rarely observed V segments, including chromosome 9 orphons, were excluded from the earlier analysis of 587 of the donors. Some IMGT-functional V segments, including TRBV6-2 and TRBV6-3, could not be told apart with the 87-base-pair reads, so those segments were excluded. A later analysis associated about 17,000 TCR beta sequences with specific HLA alleles at a false discovery rate of 0.05. A later analysis found that TCR association rates varied across HLA loci, with DRB1 alleles showing the most associated TCRs and HLA-C alleles the fewest. Because HLA typing was missing for some donors at each locus, association tests included only the typed subset. V-gene and J-gene trimming of TCR beta chains was associated with a missense DCLRE1C variant in a later genetic analysis, and the association was replicated in an independent cohort. The only immune exposure information available for the cohort was CMV serostatus. Several of the top co-occurrence clusters appeared to be linked to parvovirus B19, influenza, CMV and Epstein-Barr virus, according to a later analysis. Most TCR sequences were seen in very few donors, while some public TCRs were found in many individuals. An earlier analysis of around 540 of the donors showed that most TCR beta V segments appeared in productive rearrangements either about 87% or about 30% of the time, which broadly matched IMGT annotations. Only TCR beta chains were sequenced in this cohort, and the absence of alpha or paired-chain data limited detectable features. In a later analysis, HLA-associated TCR beta chains were found to be more clonally expanded and to have lower generation probabilities than equally common non-associated chains. Most CMV-associated TCR beta chains appeared to be HLA-restricted in a later analysis, and the HLA associations seemed to be driven largely by CMV exposure. The study listed 164 TCR beta chains as associated with cytomegalovirus. The classifier was reported to diagnose cytomegalovirus status with high specificity and sensitivity in both the original cohort and the validation cohort. When HLA alleles, especially DR and DQ, strongly co-occurred, TCR associations were difficult to assign to individual alleles. Linkage disequilibrium might explain the correlated functional status among segregating V segments, but an unknown experimental factor could not be ruled out. A group of highly shared sequence variants was considered likely to be a technical artifact of the sequencing pipeline. Presence/absence analyses assumed roughly uniform sequencing depth across donors, an assumption that may not hold. In vitro tests confirmed that a few of the cytomegalovirus-associated TCR beta chains recognize cytomegalovirus antigens. In a later genetic analysis, fewer N-insertions in productive TCRs were reported among donors in an Asian-associated ancestry cluster than the approximately 710-donor mean. A further reported finding was that TCR beta sequences accurately predicted the HLA-A and HLA-B alleles for most subjects in the first cohort.

Receptor amplification or capture employed the immunoSEQ multiplex PCR assay. The multiplex PCR relied on a mix of 60 forward primers for TCR Vbeta segments and 13 reverse primers for TCR Jbeta segments. The CDR3 region of rearranged TCR beta genes was amplified from genomic DNA with a multiplex PCR assay. The Illumina HiSeq System was used to sequence the amplified TCR beta libraries as 87-base-pair reads. Per the source publication's procedure: A later analysis counted around 72 million unique TCR beta chains across the 650 to 700 repertoires, and roughly 11 million of these chains were shared by at least two donors. Raw reads were error-corrected and collapsed into unique sequences by a nearest-neighbor algorithm in which closely related sequences were merged to remove PCR and sequencing errors. To assign V, D and J gene segments, CDR3 sequences were aligned to IMGT reference sequences. For a sequence to be retained, at least a six-nucleotide match to both a V gene segment and a J gene segment was required. A rearrangement counted as productive if the CDR3 had no stop codons and remained in frame with V and J, and every other rearrangement counted as non-productive. Following IMGT convention, CDR3 was defined as the stretch from the second conserved V-encoded cysteine up to the conserved J-encoded phenylalanine. The earlier analysis of about 560 of the donors excluded any sequence lacking an unambiguous match to a single V gene segment. An earlier analysis of 587 of the donors called V segments functional above 56.7% productive rearrangements and segregating when the between-donor standard deviation exceeded 5%. To diagnose cytomegalovirus status from the catalog of TCR beta chain sequences, a statistical classification framework was built. In a later analysis, V and J genes were assigned by comparing TCR nucleotide sequences against IMGT/GENE-DB human TR gene sequences. Using the TCRdist pipeline, a later analysis assigned CDR3 sequences along with most-parsimonious VDJ recombination scenarios. In a later analysis, each TCR beta chain was defined by its CDR3 amino acid sequence together with its V-gene family, and reads lacking a unique V-gene family were excluded. As a way to deal with suspected cross-contamination and a sequencing artifact, a later analysis dropped approximately 570 nucleotide sequences that were highly shared and had low generation probability. For each public chain, a later analysis derived a clonal expansion index from normalized ranks of inferred template counts within each repertoire. In a later analysis, generation probabilities were computed with a VDJ recombination model fitted to out-of-frame rearrangements, and the resulting probabilities were checked against IGoR. In a later analysis, hypergeometric tests were used to score TCR-TCR, TCR-HLA and TCR-CMV co-occurrence, with a repertoire-size bias correction applied to TCR pairs. False discovery rates were estimated in a later analysis by permuting HLA or CMV assignments 20 times. In a later analysis, co-occurring TCRs were grouped using DBSCAN, and TCRdist sequence similarity was added for clustering within HLA-allele-positive subsets. Co-occurrence clustering excluded repertoires with fewer than 30,000 or more than 120,000 public chains, plus five with anomalous nucleotide sharing. TCRdb obtained this table from immuneACCESS and retained in-frame rearrangements with V and J assigned. These tables miss some clones; where compared with another copy, unresolved V genes account for less than half of the shortfall, and the remainder is unexplained. The V and J calls and clone size come from that table; D and trimming were worked out from the DNA. Counted in this sample were fewer than 200,000 clones; about 78% of them appeared once. Under 7.5% of the sample goes to the ten largest clones.

From cysteine to phenylalanine, the CDR3 is 16 amino acids long. Only the CDR3 DNA is retained, 48 bases long and in frame from the first base. Reading the germline V gene gives CDR1 SGHTA and CDR2 FQGNSA. V drops 5 bases and J drops 5 bases, leaving 21 bases in between. This clone was seen more than once but under ten times. The specificity of this receptor is unknown. No base-level quality is on record; no much larger clone is a single base apart. The cohort consisted of 600 or so healthy bone marrow donors. At the time of sampling, all cohort members were nominally healthy, though unrecorded immune exposures were likely present. The donor tested CMV seronegative and was one of the 352 seronegative cohort members. A peripheral blood sample was collected from each donor, and TCR beta sequencing was performed on peripheral blood mononuclear cells. Genomic DNA was extracted from the blood cell samples with the Qiagen DNeasy Blood Extraction Kit.

The clonotype was recovered from a man in his forties in good health and CMV-seronegative. Specimen: PBMCs. The chain is made from TRBV7-2 and TRBJ2-5, and perhaps TRBD2 as D gene, on 6 matching bases. The CDR3 in this case is CASSKNGGANRETQYF. The DNA reads TGTGCCAGCAGCAAAAACGGGGGAGCAAATAGGGAGACCCAGTACTTC.